The rows below give T cell receptor beta chains drawn from one sample of a study of Ad26.COV2.S vaccination and SARS-CoV-2 variants. The method was immunoSEQ multiplex PCR; TCRdb's version includes in-frame clones alone and lacks a portion of them. The sample carries hundreds of thousands of clones, 86% recorded once. Specimen: peripheral blood, collected in a trial of Ad26.COV2.S vaccine versus placebo. The receptor set was obtained from a person aged 18-60 years who received the Ad26.COV2.S COVID-19 vaccine or a placebo. CDR3s include the opening cysteine and the closing phenylalanine or tryptophan. A D gene is named only where the DNA matches it firmly. Clone size is shown for a subset of rows, as once, few, many or a class of expanded clone.

size: NA
J: TRBJ2-7
V: TRBV7-2
D: TRBD1
CDR3: CASSLNPGQSYEQYF
DNA: TGTGCCAGCAGCCTGAATCCGGGACAGAGCTACGAGCAGTACTTC

size: few
J: TRBJ1-6
V: TRBV10-1
D: NA
CDR3: CASSATENSPLHF
DNA: TGCGCCAGCAGTGCTACAGAAAATTCACCCCTCCACTTT

size: NA
J: TRBJ2-7
V: TRBV28
D: NA
CDR3: CASSISGLSYEQYF
DNA: TGTGCCAGCAGTATCAGTGGGCTCTCCTACGAGCAGTACTTC

size: NA
J: TRBJ2-1
V: TRBV15
D: TRBD1
CDR3: CATSRDSGVGQGYNEQFF
DNA: TGTGCCACCAGCAGAGATAGCGGCGTGGGACAGGGCTACAATGAGCAGTTCTTC

size: NA
J: TRBJ2-1
V: TRBV18
D: TRBD2
CDR3: CASSPPLAGEDQFF
DNA: TGTGCCAGCTCACCGCCACTAGCGGGAGAAGATCAGTTCTTC

size: NA
J: TRBJ1-5
V: TRBV2
D: NA
CDR3: CASSEETGYSNQPQHF
DNA: TGTGCCAGCAGTGAGGAGACAGGATATAGCAATCAGCCCCAGCATTTT

size: NA
J: TRBJ1-2
V: TRBV11-2
D: NA
CDR3: CASSRHQGLDGYTF
DNA: TGTGCCAGCAGCCGGCATCAGGGGCTTGATGGCTACACCTTC

size: NA
J: TRBJ1-1
V: TRBV29-1
D: NA
CDR3: CIITVSTEAFF
DNA: TGCATCATTACAGTGAGCACTGAAGCTTTCTTT

size: NA
J: TRBJ2-1
V: TRBV4-2
D: TRBD2
CDR3: CASSGRTSGGYNEQFF
DNA: TGTGCCAGCAGCGGCCGGACTAGCGGGGGGTACAATGAGCAGTTCTTC

size: NA
J: TRBJ1-2
V: TRBV7-2
D: TRBD1
CDR3: CASSLPPDRDYGYTF
DNA: TGTGCCAGCAGCTTGCCCCCCGACAGGGACTATGGCTACACCTTC

size: once
J: TRBJ2-2
V: TRBV19
D: TRBD2
CDR3: CASSGTSGPTGELFF
DNA: TGTGCCAGTAGTGGGACTAGCGGCCCCACCGGGGAGCTGTTTTTT

size: NA
J: TRBJ1-2
V: TRBV28
D: TRBD1
CDR3: CASSTTGYGYTF
DNA: TGTGCCAGCAGTACGACAGGGTATGGCTACACCTTC

size: few
J: TRBJ2-7
V: TRBV11-2
D: NA
CDR3: CASSLTTEEQYF
DNA: TGTGCCAGCAGCTTAACTACGGAGGAGCAGTACTTC

size: NA
J: TRBJ2-4
V: TRBV5-1
D: TRBD1
CDR3: CASSFKTGMIQYF
DNA: TGCGCCAGCAGCTTTAAGACAGGGATGATTCAGTACTTC

size: NA
J: TRBJ2-3
V: TRBV12-3/TRBV12-4
D: NA
CDR3: CASSLRQGDTQYF
DNA: TGTGCCAGCAGTTTACGGCAGGGCGATACGCAGTATTTT

size: NA
J: TRBJ2-5
V: TRBV7-9
D: NA
CDR3: CASSLGQQETQYF
DNA: TGTGCCAGCAGCTTAGGCCAGCAAGAGACCCAGTACTTC

size: once
J: TRBJ2-7
V: TRBV27
D: NA
CDR3: CASSLFGSSPGDEQYF
DNA: TGTGCCAGCAGTTTATTCGGGAGTAGCCCTGGGGACGAGCAGTACTTC

size: NA
J: TRBJ2-7
V: TRBV5-1
D: NA
CDR3: CASSLPSSLAGINYEQYF
DNA: TGCGCCAGCAGCTTGCCATCCTCTCTAGCAGGGATAAACTACGAGCAGTACTTC

size: NA
J: TRBJ2-2
V: TRBV5-1
D: NA
CDR3: CASSPMGLNTGELFF
DNA: TGCGCCAGCAGCCCCATGGGGTTAAACACCGGGGAGCTGTTTTTT

size: few
J: TRBJ1-3
V: TRBV7-2
D: NA
CDR3: CASSLENRVLNTIYF
DNA: TGTGCCAGCAGCTTAGAAAACAGGGTCCTTAACACCATATATTTT

size: NA
J: TRBJ2-3
V: TRBV21-1
D: NA
CDR3: CASSPRGGTPTDTQYF
DNA: TGTGCCAGCAGCCCCCGAGGGGGGACACCCACAGATACGCAGTATTTT

size: NA
J: TRBJ2-7
V: TRBV30
D: TRBD1
CDR3: CALKTGASYEQYF
DNA: TGTGCCTTGAAAACAGGGGCCTCCTACGAGCAGTACTTC

size: NA
J: TRBJ1-1
V: TRBV19
D: NA
CDR3: CASSIGAENTEAFF
DNA: TGTGCCAGTAGTATAGGAGCAGAGAACACTGAAGCTTTCTTT

size: NA
J: TRBJ2-7
V: TRBV4-3
D: TRBD2
CDR3: CASSQVPAGATEQYF
DNA: TGCGCCAGCAGCCAAGTTCCAGCGGGAGCAACTGAGCAGTACTTC

size: NA
J: TRBJ1-1
V: TRBV6-2/TRBV6-3
D: TRBD1
CDR3: CASSIQGAGTEAFF
DNA: TGTGCCAGCAGTATCCAGGGGGCAGGAACTGAAGCTTTCTTT

size: NA
J: TRBJ1-1
V: TRBV20-1
D: NA
CDR3: CSAKQGGEAFF
DNA: TGCAGTGCCAAACAGGGTGGTGAAGCTTTCTTT

size: NA
J: TRBJ2-1
V: TRBV7-9
D: NA
CDR3: CASSSVPESSYNEQFF
DNA: TGTGCCAGCAGCTCTGTCCCCGAAAGCTCCTACAATGAGCAGTTCTTC

size: NA
J: TRBJ1-2
V: TRBV30
D: TRBD1
CDR3: CASGQGYGYTF
DNA: TGTGCCTCGGGACAGGGATATGGCTACACCTTC

size: NA
J: TRBJ1-5
V: TRBV6-2/TRBV6-3
D: TRBD1
CDR3: CASSQGQGGLQPQHF
DNA: TGTGCCAGCAGTCAGGGACAGGGAGGGCTTCAGCCCCAGCATTTT

size: NA
J: TRBJ2-1
V: TRBV4-3
D: TRBD2
CDR3: CASARVAGGNEQFF
DNA: TGCGCCAGCGCTCGGGTAGCGGGAGGCAATGAGCAGTTCTTC

size: NA
J: TRBJ1-2
V: TRBV4-3
D: TRBD1
CDR3: CASSQDTGQGRGYTF
DNA: TGCGCCAGCAGCCAAGATACCGGACAGGGCCGGGGCTACACCTTC

size: NA
J: TRBJ2-2
V: TRBV18
D: NA
CDR3: CASSPQGTNTGELFF
DNA: TGTGCCAGCTCACCCCAGGGGACGAACACCGGGGAGCTGTTTTTT

size: NA
J: TRBJ2-1
V: TRBV2
D: NA
CDR3: CASAWTVSSYNEQFF
DNA: TGTGCCAGCGCTTGGACAGTTAGCTCCTACAATGAGCAGTTCTTC

size: NA
J: TRBJ2-5
V: TRBV5-1
D: TRBD2
CDR3: CASSPGTSQETQYF
DNA: TGCGCCAGCAGCCCTGGGACTAGCCAAGAGACCCAGTACTTC

size: NA
J: TRBJ1-2
V: TRBV7-2
D: NA
CDR3: CASSLRGENPMGYTF
DNA: TGTGCCAGCAGCCTGAGGGGGGAGAATCCTATGGGCTACACCTTC

size: NA
J: TRBJ2-2
V: TRBV3-1/TRBV3-2
D: TRBD1
CDR3: CASSATGVYTGELFF
DNA: TGTGCCAGCAGCGCAACAGGGGTGTACACCGGGGAGCTGTTTTTT

size: NA
J: TRBJ2-7
V: TRBV5-1
D: TRBD2
CDR3: CASSLAGRTSYEQYF
DNA: TGCGCCAGCAGCTTGGCCGGGAGGACAAGCTACGAGCAGTACTTC

size: NA
J: TRBJ1-5
V: TRBV18
D: TRBD1
CDR3: CASSQGASNQPQHF
DNA: TGTGCCAGCTCACAGGGGGCCAGCAATCAGCCCCAGCATTTT

size: NA
J: TRBJ2-1
V: TRBV4-3
D: TRBD2
CDR3: CASSQRSGENNEQFF
DNA: TGCGCCAGCAGCCAAAGGAGCGGGGAAAACAATGAGCAGTTCTTC

size: NA
J: TRBJ2-7
V: TRBV12-3/TRBV12-4
D: NA
CDR3: CASSTGYEQYF
DNA: TGTGCCAGCAGCACAGGCTACGAGCAGTACTTC

size: NA
J: TRBJ1-4
V: TRBV5-1
D: NA
CDR3: CASSLGHRGQGEKLFF
DNA: TGCGCCAGCAGCTTGGGCCACCGGGGCCAAGGTGAAAAACTGTTTTTT

size: NA
J: TRBJ1-1
V: TRBV20-1
D: TRBD1
CDR3: CSASPPGQPILGAFF
DNA: TGCAGTGCTAGTCCTCCGGGACAGCCTATACTGGGAGCTTTCTTT

size: NA
J: TRBJ2-6
V: TRBV18
D: NA
CDR3: CASSPSQGSGANVLTF
DNA: TGTGCCAGCTCACCATCACAGGGTTCTGGGGCCAACGTCCTGACTTTC

size: medium-sized
J: TRBJ2-1
V: TRBV6-2/TRBV6-3
D: TRBD2
CDR3: CASTPPSYSGAPKQFF
DNA: TGTGCCAGCACCCCCCCGTCGTATAGCGGGGCCCCCAAGCAGTTCTTC

size: NA
J: TRBJ1-1
V: TRBV4-2
D: NA
CDR3: CASSQQNQGNTEAFF
DNA: TGTGCCAGCAGCCAACAAAACCAGGGGAACACTGAAGCTTTCTTT

size: NA
J: TRBJ1-3
V: TRBV27
D: TRBD1
CDR3: CASIFHRGRGNTIYF
DNA: TGTGCCAGCATCTTTCACAGGGGGCGAGGAAACACCATATATTTT

size: NA
J: TRBJ1-6
V: TRBV4-3
D: NA
CDR3: CASSQDRWGSHNSPLHF
DNA: TGCGCCAGCAGCCAAGATCGTTGGGGCTCTCATAATTCACCCCTCCACTTT

size: NA
J: TRBJ1-2
V: TRBV27
D: NA
CDR3: CASSFSLPGEANYGYTF
DNA: TGTGCCAGCAGTTTTTCTCTCCCCGGGGAAGCTAACTATGGCTACACCTTC

size: NA
J: TRBJ1-4
V: TRBV3-1/TRBV3-2
D: TRBD1
CDR3: CASSSRTGLGEKLFF
DNA: TGTGCCAGCAGCTCCCGGACAGGGTTAGGCGAAAAACTGTTTTTT

size: NA
J: TRBJ1-6
V: TRBV27
D: NA
CDR3: CASSLGGQGNSPLHF
DNA: TGTGCCAGCAGTTTGGGGGGACAAGGGAATTCACCCCTCCACTTT

size: NA
J: TRBJ2-3
V: TRBV9
D: TRBD2
CDR3: CASSVEIAGVGSDTQYF
DNA: TGTGCCAGCAGCGTAGAAATAGCGGGAGTGGGTTCAGATACGCAGTATTTT

size: NA
J: TRBJ2-7
V: TRBV11-3
D: NA
CDR3: CASSPPRGRVDHEQYF
DNA: TGTGCCAGCAGCCCCCCTCGCGGCAGGGTTGATCACGAGCAGTACTTC

size: NA
J: TRBJ2-2
V: TRBV6-5
D: NA
CDR3: CASSYRSGGGGELFF
DNA: TGTGCCAGCAGTTACCGGAGTGGGGGCGGCGGGGAGCTGTTTTTT